What follows describes a single T cell receptor (beta chain). The target antigen is unknown. The data stem from a study of OX40 agonist ivuxolimab in advanced cancers. Turning to the study itself: Of the patients, three showed partial responses, one with hepatocellular carcinoma and two with cutaneous melanoma. Points from the study as a whole: Antigen targets of the expanded peripheral T cells went undetermined.

The CDR3 is 14 amino acids. Per germline, CDR1 SNHLY and CDR2 FYNNEI. V lost 4 bases and J 6 bases, leaving 16 bases between the germline ends. Libraries were prepared by immunoSEQ multiplex PCR; TCRdb keeps only in-frame clonotypes and omits some of them. The sample shows roughly 70,000 clones, 85% to 90% of them seen only once. The sequence derives from an adult with an advanced solid tumor such as melanoma, head and neck, liver or kidney cancer. This rearrangement joins TRBV2 to TRBJ2-7; the D gene is possibly TRBD2 (5 bases). The specimen comprised CD4+ or CD8+ T cells sorted from blood, sampled in a trial of the OX40 agonist ivuxolimab. CDR3 nucleotide sequence: TGTGCCAGCAGTGGGCTGTCGAGGGCGGGCGAGCAGTACTTC. Encoded protein: CASSGLSRAGEQYF.